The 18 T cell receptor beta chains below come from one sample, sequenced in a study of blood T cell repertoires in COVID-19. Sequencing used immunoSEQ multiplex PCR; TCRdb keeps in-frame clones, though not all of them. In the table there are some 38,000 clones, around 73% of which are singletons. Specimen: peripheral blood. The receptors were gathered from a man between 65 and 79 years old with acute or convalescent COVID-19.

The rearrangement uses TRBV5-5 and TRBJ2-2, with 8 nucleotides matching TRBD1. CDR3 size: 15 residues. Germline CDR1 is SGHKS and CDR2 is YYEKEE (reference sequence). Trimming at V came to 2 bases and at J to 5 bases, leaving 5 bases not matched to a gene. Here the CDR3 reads CASSFAGGGTGELFF. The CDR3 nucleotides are TGTGCCAGCAGCTTTGCAGGGGGCGGGACCGGGGAGCTGTTTTTT.

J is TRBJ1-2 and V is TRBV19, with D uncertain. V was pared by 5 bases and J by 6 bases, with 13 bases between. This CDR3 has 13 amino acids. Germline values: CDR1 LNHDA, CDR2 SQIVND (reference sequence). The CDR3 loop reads CASSPRQRNGYTF. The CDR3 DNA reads TGTGCCAGTAGTCCTCGGCAGCGCAATGGCTACACCTTC.

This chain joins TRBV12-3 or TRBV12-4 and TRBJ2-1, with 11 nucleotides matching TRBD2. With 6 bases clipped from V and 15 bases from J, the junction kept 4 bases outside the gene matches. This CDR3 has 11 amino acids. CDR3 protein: CASSLAGGRFF. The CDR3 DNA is TGTGCCAGCAGCCTAGCGGGAGGAAGGTTCTTC.

CDR3 nucleotides: TGCAGCGTACGGACAGGCTCTGGAAACACCATATATTTT. Translating gives CSVRTGSGNTIYF. This sequence joins TRBV29-1 and TRBJ1-3; the match to TRBD1 covers 7 bases. The CDR3 is made up of 13 amino acids. The V gene end was trimmed by 6 bases and the J gene end by 0 bases; junction bases not matched to a gene: 2. Germline V lookup: CDR1 SQVTM, CDR2 ANQGSEA.

CDR3 DNA sequence: TGTGCCACCAGTGAGCGGTGGACTAGCGCTTACAATGAGCAGTTCTTC. This encodes CATSERWTSAYNEQFF. This chain joins TRBV24-1 and TRBJ2-1; TRBD2 aligns across 9 bases. The J segment lost 4 bases and the V segment lost 4 bases, leaving 7 bases of the junction unmatched. CDR3 length equals 16 residues. The germline V gene has CDR1 KGHDR and CDR2 SFDVKD.

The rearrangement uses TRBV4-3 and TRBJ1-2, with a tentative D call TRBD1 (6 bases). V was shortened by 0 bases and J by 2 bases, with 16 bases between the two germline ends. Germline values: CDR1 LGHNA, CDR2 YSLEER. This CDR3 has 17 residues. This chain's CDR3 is CASSQDLTGYTNYGYTF. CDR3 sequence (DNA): TGCGCCAGCAGCCAAGATTTAACAGGGTATACAAACTATGGCTACACCTTC.

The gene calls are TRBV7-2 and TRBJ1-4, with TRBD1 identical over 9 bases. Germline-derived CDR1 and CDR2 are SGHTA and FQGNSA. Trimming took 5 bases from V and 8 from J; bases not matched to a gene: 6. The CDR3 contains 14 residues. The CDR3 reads CASSEQGAGEKLFF. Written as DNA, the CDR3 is TGTGCCAGCAGCGAACAGGGGGCGGGAGAAAAACTGTTTTTT.

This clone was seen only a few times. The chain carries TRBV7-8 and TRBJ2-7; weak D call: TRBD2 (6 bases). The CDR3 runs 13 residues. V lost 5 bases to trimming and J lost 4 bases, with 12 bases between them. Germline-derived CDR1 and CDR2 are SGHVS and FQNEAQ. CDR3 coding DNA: TGTGCCAGCAGCCCCGGGACTTCTTACGAGCAGTACTTC. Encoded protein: CASSPGTSYEQYF.

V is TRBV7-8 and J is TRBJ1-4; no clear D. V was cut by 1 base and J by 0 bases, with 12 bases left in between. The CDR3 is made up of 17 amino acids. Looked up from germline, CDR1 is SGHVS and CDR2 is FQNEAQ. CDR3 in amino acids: CASSLVLGLTTNEKLFF. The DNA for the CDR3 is TGTGCCAGCAGCTTAGTTTTGGGCTTAACAACTAATGAAAAACTGTTTTTT.

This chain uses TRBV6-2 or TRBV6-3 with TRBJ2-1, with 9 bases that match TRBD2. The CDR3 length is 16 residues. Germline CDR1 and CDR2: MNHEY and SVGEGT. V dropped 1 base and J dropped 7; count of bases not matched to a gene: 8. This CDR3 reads CASSYWGREGPNEQFF. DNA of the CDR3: TGTGCCAGCAGTTACTGGGGGCGGGAGGGCCCTAATGAGCAGTTCTTC.

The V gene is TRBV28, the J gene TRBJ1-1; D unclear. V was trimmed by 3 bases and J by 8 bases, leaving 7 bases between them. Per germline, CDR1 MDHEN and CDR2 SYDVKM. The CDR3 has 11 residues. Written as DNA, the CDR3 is TGTGCCAGCAGTTTGAGATTGGAAGCTTTCTTT. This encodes CASSLRLEAFF.

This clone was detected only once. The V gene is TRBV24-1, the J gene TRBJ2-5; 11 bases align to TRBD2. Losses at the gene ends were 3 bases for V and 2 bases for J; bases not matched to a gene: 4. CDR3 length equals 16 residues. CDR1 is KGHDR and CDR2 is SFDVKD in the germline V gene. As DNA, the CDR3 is TGTGCCACCAGTGATCCGGGGACTAGCGGTCAAGAGACCCAGTACTTC. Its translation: CATSDPGTSGQETQYF.

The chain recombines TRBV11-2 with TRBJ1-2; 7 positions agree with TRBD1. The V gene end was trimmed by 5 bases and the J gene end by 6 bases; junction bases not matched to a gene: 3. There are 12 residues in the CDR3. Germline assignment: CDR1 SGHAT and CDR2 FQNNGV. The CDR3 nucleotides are TGTGCCAGCAGCCGACAGGGCCATGGCTACACCTTC. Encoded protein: CASSRQGHGYTF. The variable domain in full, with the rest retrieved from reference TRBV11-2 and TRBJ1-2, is EAGVAQSPRYKIIEKRQSVAFWCNPISGHATLYWYQQILGQGPKLLIQFQNNGVVDDSQLPKDRFSAERLKGVDSTLKIQPAKLEDSAVYLCASSRQGHGYTFGSGTRLTVV.

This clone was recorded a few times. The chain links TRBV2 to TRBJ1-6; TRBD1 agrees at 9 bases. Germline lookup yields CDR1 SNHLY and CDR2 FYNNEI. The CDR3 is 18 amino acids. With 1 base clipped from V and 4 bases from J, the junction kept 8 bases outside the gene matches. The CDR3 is CASSEDEQGAFYNSPLHF. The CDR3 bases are TGTGCCAGCAGTGAAGATGAACAGGGGGCGTTTTATAATTCACCCCTCCACTTT.

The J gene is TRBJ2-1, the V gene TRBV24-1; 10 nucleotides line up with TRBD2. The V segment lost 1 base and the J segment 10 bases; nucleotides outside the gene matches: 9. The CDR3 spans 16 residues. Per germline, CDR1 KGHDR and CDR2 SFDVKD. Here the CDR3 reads CATSDFVVAGGLEQFF. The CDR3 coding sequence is TGTGCCACCAGTGATTTCGTGGTAGCGGGAGGTTTAGAGCAGTTCTTC.

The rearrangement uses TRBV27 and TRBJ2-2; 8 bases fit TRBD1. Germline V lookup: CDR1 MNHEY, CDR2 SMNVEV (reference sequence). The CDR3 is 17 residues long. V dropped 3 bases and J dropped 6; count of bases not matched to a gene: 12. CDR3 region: CASSFKFSAGGSGELFF. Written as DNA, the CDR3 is TGTGCCAGCAGTTTCAAGTTCTCGGCAGGGGGCTCCGGGGAGCTGTTTTTT.

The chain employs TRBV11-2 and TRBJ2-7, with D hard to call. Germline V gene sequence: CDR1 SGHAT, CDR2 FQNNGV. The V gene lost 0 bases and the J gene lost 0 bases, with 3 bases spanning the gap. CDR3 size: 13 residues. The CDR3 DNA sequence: TGTGCCAGCAGCTTAGACAGCTCCTACGAGCAGTACTTC. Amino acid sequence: CASSLDSSYEQYF.

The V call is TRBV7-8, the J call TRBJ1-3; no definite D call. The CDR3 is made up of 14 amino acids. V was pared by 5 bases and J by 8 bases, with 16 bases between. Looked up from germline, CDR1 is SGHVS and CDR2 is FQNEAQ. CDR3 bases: TGTGCCAGCAGCCAGATATGGAAGGGAGACACCATATATTTT. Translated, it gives CASSQIWKGDTIYF. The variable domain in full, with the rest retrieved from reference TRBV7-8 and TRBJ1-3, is GAGVSQSPRYKVAKRGQDVALRCDPISGHVSLFWYQQALGQGPEFLTYFQNEAQLDKSGLPSDRFFAERPEGSVSTLKIQRTQQEDSAVYLCASSQIWKGDTIYFGEGSWLTVV.